Each of the 19 T cell receptor beta chains below was sequenced from the same sample in a study of OX40 agonist ivuxolimab in advanced cancers. Measured with immunoSEQ multiplex PCR; TCRdb has only the in-frame clones, and not every one. The sample contains 70,000 to 75,000 clones, around 80% of which appear only once. Sequencing used CD4+ or CD8+ T cells sorted from blood, obtained in a trial of the OX40 agonist ivuxolimab. The origin of the receptors is an adult with an advanced solid tumor such as melanoma, head and neck, liver or kidney cancer.

The V call is TRBV9, the J call TRBJ2-1; D remains unclear. V was cut by 4 bases and J by 10 bases, with 12 bases left in between. Germline assignment: CDR1 SGDLS and CDR2 YYNGEE. The CDR3 consists of 12 residues. The CDR3 protein is CASSPPLGEQFF. In DNA form, the CDR3 reads TGTGCCAGCAGCCCCCCTTTGGGAGAGCAGTTCTTC.

This clone was counted a single time. The chain uses TRBV7-3 and TRBJ2-5; 13 positions agree with TRBD2. Trimming at V came to 5 bases and at J to 7 bases, leaving 16 bases not matched to a gene. Germline V CDR1 and CDR2: SGHTA, FQGTGA. The CDR3 runs to 18 residues. The CDR3: CASSHKNPRLAGGRTQYF. For the CDR3, the DNA is TGTGCCAGCAGCCACAAAAATCCAAGACTAGCGGGGGGCCGGACCCAGTACTTC. Looking up the rest from reference TRBV7-3 and TRBJ2-5 gives the full variable domain: GAGVSQTPSNKVTEKGKYVELRCDPISGHTALYWYRQSLGQGPEFLIYFQGTGAADDSGLPNDRFFAVRPEGSVSTLKIQRTERGDSAVYLCASSHKNPRLAGGRTQYFGPGTRLLVL.

The V gene is TRBV10-3, the J gene TRBJ2-1, with TRBD1 matching 9 bases. Germline V lookup: CDR1 ENHRY, CDR2 SYGVKD. Unmatched junction bases numbered 4, after V lost 6 bases and J lost 7 bases. The CDR3 consists of 13 residues. The CDR3 DNA sequence: TGTGCCATCAGACAGGGGGCACGGAATGAGCAGTTCTTC. It encodes CAIRQGARNEQFF.

The chain combines TRBV2 with TRBJ1-5, with no clear D. This CDR3 region has 13 residues. V was trimmed by 4 bases and J by 2 bases, leaving 6 bases between them. CDR1 and CDR2 from the germline V gene are SNHLY and FYNNEI. CDR3: CASSGQRNQPQHF. The CDR3 DNA reads TGTGCCAGCAGTGGGCAGCGCAATCAGCCCCAGCATTTT.

This clone was seen just once. One end of the junction fails to match germline, which may point to a read error. The V and J genes are TRBV27 and TRBJ2-7; a possible D gene is TRBD2 (6 bases). The germline CDR1 and CDR2 sequences are MNHEY and SMNVEV (reference sequence). The CDR3 is 15 amino acids. The CDR3 coding sequence is TGTGCCAGCAGTTTAGGAGGGACCGGCTCCAACGAGCAGTACTTC. This encodes CASSLGGTGSNEQYF.

The DNA for the CDR3 is TGTGCCACAGACGAACAGGGAGGTAGTGAAAAACTGTTTTTT. It yields the protein CATDEQGGSEKLFF. The genes are TRBV2 and TRBJ1-4; tentative D call: TRBD1 (6 bases). V gave up 10 bases and J gave up 7 bases, with 19 bases separating them. Germline assignment: CDR1 SNHLY and CDR2 FYNNEI. CDR3 length: 14 amino acids.

This chain joins TRBV6-4 and TRBJ1-5, with D perhaps TRBD1 (6 bases). The germline V gene encodes CDR1 MRHNA and CDR2 SNTAGT. The CDR3 is made up of 14 amino acids. Trimming pared 8 bases from V and 3 bases from J, leaving 14 bases between. DNA for the CDR3: TGTGCCAGCTTCCCGGGACAACTCAATCAGCCCCAGCATTTT. It yields the protein CASFPGQLNQPQHF.

This chain links TRBV5-1 with TRBJ2-1; 8 nucleotides align to TRBD2. Germline lookup yields CDR1 SGHRS and CDR2 YFSETQ. The V segment lost 0 bases and the J segment 2 bases; nucleotides outside the gene matches: 10. The CDR3 spans 18 residues. CDR3 DNA: TGCGCCAGCAGCTTGGCCCCGGGACTAGGGTCGACCTACAATGAGCAGTTCTTC. Its translation: CASSLAPGLGSTYNEQFF.

CDR3 sequence: CASTSSGGTDTQYF. The CDR3, as DNA: TGTGCCAGCACCTCTAGCGGTGGCACAGATACGCAGTATTTT. The chain combines TRBV25-1 with TRBJ2-3; 7 bases are a match to TRBD2. Per germline, CDR1 MGHDK and CDR2 SYGVNS. The CDR3 has 14 amino acids. V shed 7 bases, J shed 1 base, and the junction held 5 bases outside the gene matches.

This chain joins TRBV5-5 and TRBJ2-5; 7 positions match TRBD1. CDR3 length: 14 amino acids. V shed 4 bases, J shed 4 bases, and the junction held 7 bases outside the gene matches. In germline, CDR1 is SGHKS, CDR2 YYEKEE (reference sequence). CDR3 protein: CASSQGGVGETQYF. In DNA, the CDR3 is TGTGCCAGCAGCCAAGGGGGCGTAGGAGAGACCCAGTACTTC.

This clone was detected many times. The chain links TRBV9 to TRBJ2-2; a weak D match, TRBD1 (6 bases). The CDR3 runs to 17 residues. From germline, CDR1 is SGDLS and CDR2 YYNGEE. V shed 2 bases and J shed 5 bases, with 19 bases lying between them. The CDR3, as DNA: TGTGCCAGCAGCGTCTCGTTACAGGGTGCCTCGACCGGGGAGCTGTTTTTT. The encoded protein is CASSVSLQGASTGELFF.

This chain joins TRBV19 and TRBJ2-7, with D tentatively TRBD1 (5 bases). V dropped 1 base and J dropped 3 bases, with 7 bases sitting between them. CDR3 length: 13 residues. Germline-derived CDR1 and CDR2 are LNHDA and SQIVND (reference sequence). CDR3 sequence reads: CASSIGQLYEQYF. The CDR3 DNA reads TGTGCCAGTAGTATAGGACAGCTCTACGAGCAGTACTTC.

This clone was seen a single time. The chain is built from TRBV7-2 and TRBJ2-2, with D possibly matching TRBD1 (5 bases). The CDR3 covers 15 residues. V shed 5 bases and J shed 4 bases, with 14 bases lying between them. From germline, CDR1 is SGHTA and CDR2 FQGNSA. The CDR3 sequence is CASSLRQISTGELFF. The CDR3 nucleotides are TGTGCCAGCAGCCTGAGACAGATCTCCACCGGGGAGCTGTTTTTT.

The gene calls are TRBV7-9 and TRBJ2-7; TRBD2 agrees at 7 bases. Germline CDR1 and CDR2: SEHNR and FQNEAQ (reference sequence). The J segment lost 0 bases and the V segment lost 2 bases, leaving 4 bases of the junction unmatched. CDR3 size: 15 residues. CDR3 sequence reads: CASSLSGALSYEQYF. The CDR3 nucleotides read TGTGCCAGCAGCTTAAGCGGGGCGCTCTCCTACGAGCAGTACTTC.

The rearrangement uses TRBV6-5 and TRBJ1-1; D ambiguous. CDR3 size: 14 residues. The germline V gene has CDR1 MNHEY and CDR2 SVGAGI. V lost 6 bases and J 5 bases, leaving 16 bases between the germline ends. This CDR3 is CASSRVSELTEAFF. Here the CDR3 DNA reads TGTGCCAGCAGCCGGGTTTCGGAGTTAACTGAAGCTTTCTTT.

The chain carries TRBV28 and TRBJ1-1, with a weak D call TRBD1 (6 bases). V shed 11 bases and J shed 0 bases, with 16 bases lying between them. Per germline, CDR1 MDHEN and CDR2 SYDVKM. This CDR3 contains 14 residues. As DNA, the CDR3 is TGTGCCGGAAAAAAGGACAGTCTGAACACTGAAGCTTTCTTT. It yields the protein CAGKKDSLNTEAFF.

This chain joins TRBV5-5 and TRBJ1-1; a possible D gene is TRBD1 (5 bases). The CDR3 contains 13 residues. Germline V gene data show CDR1 as SGHKS and CDR2 as YYEKEE (reference sequence). V was clipped by 0 bases and J by 6 bases, with 9 bases between them. The CDR3 loop reads CASSLVGAAEAFF. The CDR3 DNA is TGTGCCAGCAGCTTGGTCGGGGCGGCTGAAGCTTTCTTT.

CDR3 DNA sequence: TGTGCCAGCTACTTACACAGGGGGCCTGATGGCTACACCTTC. Protein: CASYLHRGPDGYTF. This chain connects TRBV2 to TRBJ1-2; 9 bases are a match to TRBD1. CDR3 length: 14 residues. Per the germline V gene, CDR1 is SNHLY and CDR2 is FYNNEI. J was trimmed by 6 bases and V by 8 bases; bases with no gene match: 10.

A few counts support this clone. This chain uses TRBV7-9 with TRBJ1-2; D is ambiguous. The CDR3 has 15 residues. The germline V and J ends were trimmed by 6 bases and 7 bases, with 21 bases remaining between them. Per germline, CDR1 SEHNR and CDR2 FQNEAQ (reference sequence). The CDR3 protein is CASSHPEGGLRGYTF. The CDR3 nucleotides are TGTGCCAGCAGTCATCCCGAGGGTGGGTTACGTGGCTACACCTTC.